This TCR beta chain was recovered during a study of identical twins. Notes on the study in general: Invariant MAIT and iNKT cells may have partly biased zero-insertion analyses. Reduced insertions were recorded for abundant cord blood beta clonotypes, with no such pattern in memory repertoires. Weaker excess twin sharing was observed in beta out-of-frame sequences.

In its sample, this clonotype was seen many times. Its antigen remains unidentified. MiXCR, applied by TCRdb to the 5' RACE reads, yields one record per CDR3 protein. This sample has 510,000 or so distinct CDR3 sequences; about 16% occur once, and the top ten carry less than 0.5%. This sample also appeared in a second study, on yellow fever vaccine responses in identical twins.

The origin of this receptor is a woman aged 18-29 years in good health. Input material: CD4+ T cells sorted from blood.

CDR3 DNA: TGTGCCAGCAGTCTCCGAGCTAGCGGGAGGATCAGGGAGCTGTTTTTT. Its protein is CASSLRASGRIRELFF. The chain recombines TRBV12-3 or TRBV12-4 with TRBJ2-2; 11 bases are a match to TRBD2. V shed 5 bases and J 9 bases; nucleotides not matched to a gene: 11. The CDR3 consists of 16 residues.